The 16 T cell receptor beta chains below come from one sample, sequenced in a study of cytomegalovirus exposure and HLA in healthy donors. 13 Jbeta primers and 60 Vbeta primers were used for the PCR. Using immunoSEQ multiplex PCR, the repertoire was profiled, and TCRdb retains in-frame clones only, with some absent. The profile shows some 190,000 clones, about 77% of them singletons. The sequencing input was PBMCs. These TCRs come from a young woman in good health and CMV-seropositive.

As concerns this clone: At one of its ends the junction is not consistent with the germline gene, which may arise from a read error. V usage is TRBV19 and J usage is TRBJ2-6, with 7 bases matching TRBD1. Germline loops: CDR1 LNHDA, CDR2 SQIVND (reference sequence). This CDR3 is built from 15 residues. CDR3 protein: CASSPTGVGANGLTF. CDR3 nucleotides: TGTGCCAGTAGTCCTACAGGGGTCGGGGCCAACGGCCTGACTTTC.

This CDR3 reads CATGSGLVNEQFF. The CDR3 DNA reads as TGTGCCACCGGGTCAGGTTTGGTCAATGAGCAGTTCTTC. The chain recombines TRBV15 with TRBJ2-1, with no clear D. V lost 8 bases to trimming and J lost 6 bases, with 14 bases between them. This CDR3 is 13 amino acids long. Germline V CDR1 and CDR2: LNHNV, YYDKDF (reference sequence).

V usage is TRBV19 and J usage is TRBJ2-1, with 12 bases fitting TRBD2. CDR1 is LNHDA, CDR2 SQIVND, per germline (reference sequence). V lost 3 bases and J lost 10; bases outside the gene matches: 13. The CDR3 runs 17 residues. CDR3 nucleotides: TGTGCCAGTAGTATTCAGGGACTAGCGGGCCGGGCGTGGGAGCAGTTCTTC. It yields the protein CASSIQGLAGRAWEQFF.

The chain joins TRBV28 to TRBJ1-2, with 7 bases aligning to TRBD1. The CDR3 consists of 13 residues. CDR1 and CDR2 from the germline V gene are MDHEN and SYDVKM. The V gene end was trimmed by 6 bases and the J gene end by 3 bases; junction bases not matched to a gene: 4. DNA of the CDR3: TGTGCCAGCAGGGGGACAGCTGACTATGGCTACACCTTC. Translation gives CASRGTADYGYTF.

This rearrangement joins TRBV19 to TRBJ2-5, with 7 bases aligning to TRBD2. This CDR3 spans 13 amino acids. CDR1 and CDR2 (germline): LNHDA, SQIVND (reference sequence). Trimming removed 2 bases from V and 3 bases from J; junction bases left unmatched: 0. The CDR3 loop is CASSILAEETQYF. CDR3 nucleotides: TGTGCCAGTAGTATACTAGCGGAAGAGACCCAGTACTTC.

The chain couples TRBV6-1 to TRBJ1-6, with D unresolved. From germline, CDR1 is MNHNS and CDR2 SASEGT. The V gene lost 3 bases and the J gene lost 4 bases, with 10 bases spanning the gap. The CDR3 contains 15 residues. The CDR3 loop is CASSDPTEYNSPLHF. For the CDR3, the DNA is TGTGCCAGCAGTGACCCGACTGAATATAATTCACCCCTCCACTTT.

This clone was observed a handful of times. This chain connects TRBV7-2 to TRBJ2-7, with D possibly TRBD1 on 6 matching bases. The CDR3 contains 15 residues. V lost 5 bases to trimming and J lost 2 bases, with 16 bases between them. Germline V gene lookup returns CDR1 SGHTA and CDR2 FQGNSA. CDR3 bases: TGTGCCAGCAGCACACATTCGACAGGAGCCTACGAGCAGTACTTC. Its translation: CASSTHSTGAYEQYF.

In the case of this clone: One end of the junction does not line up with germline, which may come from a read error. The chain carries TRBV7-9 and TRBJ1-2; TRBD1 matches 8 bases. This CDR3 region has 16 residues. CDR1 SEHNR and CDR2 FQNEAQ come from the germline V gene (reference sequence). The DNA of the CDR3 is TGTTCCAGCAGCTTAGCGTTCGACAGGGGAAACTATGGCTACACCTTC. It is translated as CSSSLAFDRGNYGYTF.

The CDR3 DNA is TGTGCCACCCAGGGACAGACCGGGGAGACCCAGTACTTC. Its translation: CATQGQTGETQYF. The rearrangement links TRBV15 to TRBJ2-5; TRBD1 matches at 7 bases. The CDR3 is 13 residues long. CDR1 and CDR2 from the germline V gene are LNHNV and YYDKDF (reference sequence). Germline trimming cut 8 bases from V and 5 bases from J; bases unmatched to any gene: 8.

This rearrangement joins TRBV19 to TRBJ1-2, with TRBD1 as a possible D gene (6 bases). The germline V and J ends were trimmed by 1 base and 3 bases, with 12 bases remaining between them. CDR1 is LNHDA and CDR2 is SQIVND in the germline V gene (reference sequence). There are 15 residues in the CDR3. CDR3 region: CASSIGTGTDYGYTF. The CDR3 DNA is TGTGCCAGTAGTATAGGAACAGGGACGGACTATGGCTACACCTTC.

The gene calls are TRBV28 and TRBJ1-1, with D perhaps TRBD1 (6 bases). CDR3 length equals 16 residues. V was trimmed by 6 bases and J by 0 bases, leaving 17 bases between them. Germline assignment: CDR1 MDHEN and CDR2 SYDVKM. CDR3 amino acids: CASRVTGFRMNTEAFF. For the CDR3, the DNA is TGTGCCAGCAGGGTTACAGGGTTTAGGATGAACACTGAAGCTTTCTTT.

The chain couples TRBV15 to TRBJ1-5; D call uncertain. Germline CDR1 reads LNHNV; CDR2 reads YYDKDF (reference sequence). V lost 1 base and J 0 bases, leaving 7 bases between the germline ends. There are 15 residues in the CDR3. The CDR3 spells CATSRAGFSNQPQHF. In DNA, the CDR3 is TGTGCCACCAGCAGAGCGGGGTTTAGCAATCAGCCCCAGCATTTT.

This clone occurred once. The rearrangement uses TRBV10-3 and TRBJ2-3; 14 positions match TRBD2. Germline V gene lookup returns CDR1 ENHRY and CDR2 SYGVKD. The CDR3 extends over 17 amino acids. The ends lost 9 bases at V and 6 bases at J; junction bases unmatched: 14. The CDR3 loop is CAIGGLAGGAERDTQYF. For the CDR3, the DNA is TGTGCCATAGGCGGACTAGCGGGGGGCGCTGAGAGGGATACGCAGTATTTT.

V usage is TRBV2 and J usage is TRBJ1-2; D might be TRBD1 (6 bases). The CDR3 has 13 amino acids. Germline CDR1 reads SNHLY; CDR2 reads FYNNEI. The V end was cut by 6 bases, the J end by 4 bases, with 12 bases between. CDR3 sequence (DNA): TGTGCCAGCAGCAGCGACAGGATCTATGGCTACACCTTC. It codes for CASSSDRIYGYTF.

This clone was observed a few times. This chain uses TRBV5-6 with TRBJ1-2; a possible D gene is TRBD1 (5 bases). Trimming took off 4 bases at V and 1 base at J, with 11 bases between the two ends. From germline, CDR1 is SGHDT and CDR2 YYEEEE. The CDR3 has 14 amino acids. CDR3 nucleotide sequence: TGTGCCAGCAGCCCGGCAGGGTATAACTATGGCTACACCTTC. Protein: CASSPAGYNYGYTF.

The chain combines TRBV9 with TRBJ2-1; TRBD2 matches 8 bases. CDR1 and CDR2 from the germline V gene are SGDLS and YYNGEE. With V trimmed by 4 bases and J by 6 bases, 9 bases remained unmatched. The CDR3 loop spans 15 amino acids. This chain's CDR3 is CASSTRGASSNEQFF. The CDR3 nucleotides read TGTGCCAGCAGCACGCGGGGGGCATCCAGCAATGAGCAGTTCTTC.